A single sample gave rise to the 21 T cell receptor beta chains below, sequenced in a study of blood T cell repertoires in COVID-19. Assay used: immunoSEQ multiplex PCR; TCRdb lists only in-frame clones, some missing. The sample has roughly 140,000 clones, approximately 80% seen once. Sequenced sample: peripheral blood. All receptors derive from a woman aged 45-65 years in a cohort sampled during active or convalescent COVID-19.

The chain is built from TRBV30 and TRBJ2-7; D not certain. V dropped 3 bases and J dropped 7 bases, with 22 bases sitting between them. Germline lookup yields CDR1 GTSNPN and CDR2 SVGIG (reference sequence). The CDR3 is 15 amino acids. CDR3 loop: CAWRGPGTVAGEQYF. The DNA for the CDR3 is TGTGCCTGGAGAGGCCCCGGAACAGTGGCTGGGGAGCAGTACTTC.

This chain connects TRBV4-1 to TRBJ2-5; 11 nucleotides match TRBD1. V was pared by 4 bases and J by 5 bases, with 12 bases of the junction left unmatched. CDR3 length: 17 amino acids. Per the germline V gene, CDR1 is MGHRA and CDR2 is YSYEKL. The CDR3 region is CASSPGQGATWVETQYF. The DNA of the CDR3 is TGCGCCAGCAGCCCCGGACAGGGGGCTACTTGGGTCGAGACCCAGTACTTC.

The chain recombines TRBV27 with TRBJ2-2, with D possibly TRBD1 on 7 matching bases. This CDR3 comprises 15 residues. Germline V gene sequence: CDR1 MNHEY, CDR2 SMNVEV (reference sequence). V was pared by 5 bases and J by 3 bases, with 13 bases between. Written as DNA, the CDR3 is TGTGCCAGCAGTGCACAGGGGACTTACACCGGGGAGCTGTTTTTT. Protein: CASSAQGTYTGELFF.

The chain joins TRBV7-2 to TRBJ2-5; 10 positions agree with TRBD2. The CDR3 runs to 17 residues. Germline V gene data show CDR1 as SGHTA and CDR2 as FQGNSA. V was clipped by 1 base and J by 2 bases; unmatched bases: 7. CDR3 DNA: TGTGCCAGCAGCTTAGTGTATAGCGGGGGGACACAAGAGACCCAGTACTTC. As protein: CASSLVYSGGTQETQYF.

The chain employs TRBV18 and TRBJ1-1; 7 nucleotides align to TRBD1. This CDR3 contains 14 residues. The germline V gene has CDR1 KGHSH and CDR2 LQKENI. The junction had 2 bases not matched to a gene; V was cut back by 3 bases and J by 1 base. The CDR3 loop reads CASSPAGGNTEAFF. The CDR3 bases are TGTGCCAGCTCACCTGCAGGGGGGAACACTGAAGCTTTCTTT. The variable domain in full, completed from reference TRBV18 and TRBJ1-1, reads NAGVMQNPRHLVRRRGQEARLRCSPMKGHSHVYWYRQLPEEGLKFMVYLQKENIIDESGMPKERFSAEFPKEGPSILRIQQVVRGDSAAYFCASSPAGGNTEAFFGQGTRLTVV.

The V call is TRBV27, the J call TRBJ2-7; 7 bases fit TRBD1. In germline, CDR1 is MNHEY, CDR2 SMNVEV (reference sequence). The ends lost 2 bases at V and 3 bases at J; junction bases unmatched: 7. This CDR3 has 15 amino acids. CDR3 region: CASSLKGAAGYEQYF. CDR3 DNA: TGTGCCAGCAGTTTAAAGGGGGCGGCGGGCTACGAGCAGTACTTC.

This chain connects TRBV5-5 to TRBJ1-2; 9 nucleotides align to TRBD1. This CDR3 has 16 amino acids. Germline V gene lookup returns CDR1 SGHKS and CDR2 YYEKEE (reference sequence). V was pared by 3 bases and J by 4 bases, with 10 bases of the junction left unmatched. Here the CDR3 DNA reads TGTGCCAGCAGCTCAGGACCGGGGACAGGGCCCTATGGCTACACCTTC. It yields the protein CASSSGPGTGPYGYTF.

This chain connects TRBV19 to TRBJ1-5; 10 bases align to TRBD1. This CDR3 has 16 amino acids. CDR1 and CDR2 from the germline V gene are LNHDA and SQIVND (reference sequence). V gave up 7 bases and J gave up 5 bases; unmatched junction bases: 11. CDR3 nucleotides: TGTGCCAGTACATCTTCCCCGGGGACAGGGGATCAGCCCCAGCATTTT. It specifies CASTSSPGTGDQPQHF.

CDR3 sequence reads: CASSYAGNTEAFF. The CDR3 DNA sequence: TGTGCCAGCAGTTACGCGGGTAACACTGAAGCTTTCTTT. V and J are TRBV6-6 and TRBJ1-1; no firm D call. The germline CDR1 and CDR2 sequences are MNHNY and SVGAGI (reference sequence). Between the trimmed V and J ends, which lost 2 bases and 2 bases, there was a span of 6 bases. CDR3 size: 13 residues.

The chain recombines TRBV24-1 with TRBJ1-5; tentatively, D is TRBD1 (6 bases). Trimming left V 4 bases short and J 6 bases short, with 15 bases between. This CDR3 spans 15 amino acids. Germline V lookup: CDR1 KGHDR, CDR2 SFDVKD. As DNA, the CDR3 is TGTGCCACCAGTGACCGGACAGTATTGTTTCAGCCCCAGCATTTT. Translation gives CATSDRTVLFQPQHF.

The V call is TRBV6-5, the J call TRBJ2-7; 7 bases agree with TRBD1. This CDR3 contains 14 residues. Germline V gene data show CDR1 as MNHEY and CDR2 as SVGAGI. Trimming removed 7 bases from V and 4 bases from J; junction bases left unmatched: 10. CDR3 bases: TGTGCCAGCAAAGGGACAGAGGGGCCTTACGAGCAGTACTTC. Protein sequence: CASKGTEGPYEQYF.

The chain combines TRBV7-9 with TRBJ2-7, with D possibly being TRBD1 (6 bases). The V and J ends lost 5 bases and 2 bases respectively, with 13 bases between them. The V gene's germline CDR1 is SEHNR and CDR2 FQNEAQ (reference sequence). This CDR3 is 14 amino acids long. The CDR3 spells CASSQDSFPYEQYF. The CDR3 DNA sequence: TGTGCCAGCAGCCAGGACAGTTTCCCCTACGAGCAGTACTTC.

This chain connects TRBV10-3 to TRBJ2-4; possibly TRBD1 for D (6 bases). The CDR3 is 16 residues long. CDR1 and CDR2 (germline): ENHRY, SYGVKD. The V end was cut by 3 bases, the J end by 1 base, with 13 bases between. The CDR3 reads CAISDSKGVAKNIQYF. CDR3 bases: TGTGCCATCAGTGACTCTAAGGGGGTCGCCAAAAACATTCAGTACTTC.

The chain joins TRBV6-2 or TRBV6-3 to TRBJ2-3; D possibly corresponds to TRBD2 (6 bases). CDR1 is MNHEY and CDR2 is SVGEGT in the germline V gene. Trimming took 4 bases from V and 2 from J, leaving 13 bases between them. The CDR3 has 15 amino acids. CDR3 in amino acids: CASSLGRGNTDTQYF. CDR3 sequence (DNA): TGTGCCAGCAGTTTAGGGCGGGGAAACACAGATACGCAGTATTTT.

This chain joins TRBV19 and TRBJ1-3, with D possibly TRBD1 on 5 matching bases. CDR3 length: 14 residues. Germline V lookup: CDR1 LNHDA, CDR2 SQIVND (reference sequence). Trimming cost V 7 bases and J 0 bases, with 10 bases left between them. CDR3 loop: CASTGGASGNTIYF. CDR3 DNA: TGTGCCAGTACCGGGGGTGCCTCTGGAAACACCATATATTTT.

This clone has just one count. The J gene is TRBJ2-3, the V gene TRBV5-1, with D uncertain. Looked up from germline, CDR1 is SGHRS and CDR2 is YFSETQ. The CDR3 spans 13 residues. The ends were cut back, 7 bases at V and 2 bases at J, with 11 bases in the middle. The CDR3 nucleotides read TGCGCCAGCCGCTGGCTTCTCACAGATACGCAGTATTTT. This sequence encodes CASRWLLTDTQYF.

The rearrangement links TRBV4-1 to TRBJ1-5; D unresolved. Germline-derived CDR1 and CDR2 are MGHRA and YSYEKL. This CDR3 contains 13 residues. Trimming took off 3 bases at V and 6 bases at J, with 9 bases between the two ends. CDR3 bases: TGCGCCAGCAGCCAGGGCTTCCGTCAGCCCCAGCATTTT. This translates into CASSQGFRQPQHF.

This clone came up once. The CDR3 DNA is TGTGCCAGCAGCTTAGATTTAGGCGGTTTCTACGAGCAGTACTTC. Its translation is CASSLDLGGFYEQYF. The chain joins TRBV11-2 to TRBJ2-7; D not certain. V shed 0 bases and J shed 3 bases, with 12 bases lying between them. Looked up from germline, CDR1 is SGHAT and CDR2 is FQNNGV. This CDR3 has 15 amino acids. The whole variable domain, remainder taken from reference TRBV11-2 and TRBJ2-7, is EAGVAQSPRYKIIEKRQSVAFWCNPISGHATLYWYQQILGQGPKLLIQFQNNGVVDDSQLPKDRFSAERLKGVDSTLKIQPAKLEDSAVYLCASSLDLGGFYEQYFGPGTRLTVT.

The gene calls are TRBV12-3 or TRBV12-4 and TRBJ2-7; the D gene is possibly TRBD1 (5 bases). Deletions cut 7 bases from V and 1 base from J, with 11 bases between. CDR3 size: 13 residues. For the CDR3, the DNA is TGTGCCAGCACCTCGGACATGTCCTACGAGCAGTACTTC. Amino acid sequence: CASTSDMSYEQYF.

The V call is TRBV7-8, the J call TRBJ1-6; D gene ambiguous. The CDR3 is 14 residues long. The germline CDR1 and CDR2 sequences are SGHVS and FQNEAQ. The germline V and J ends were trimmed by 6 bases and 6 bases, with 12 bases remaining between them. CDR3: CASREGYSNSPLHF. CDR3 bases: TGTGCCAGCAGGGAGGGCTATAGTAATTCACCCCTCCACTTT.

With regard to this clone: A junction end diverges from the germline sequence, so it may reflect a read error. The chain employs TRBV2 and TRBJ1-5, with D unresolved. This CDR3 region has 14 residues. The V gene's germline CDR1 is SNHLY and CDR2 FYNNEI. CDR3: CASSESSSDQPQHF. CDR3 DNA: TGTGCCAGCAGTGAATCGAGTAGCGATCAGCCCCAGCATTTT.